The source of this T cell receptor beta chain is a study of OX40 agonist ivuxolimab in advanced cancers. Repertoires were generated with immunoSEQ multiplex PCR, while TCRdb's copy carries only in-frame clones and drops some. Of tens of thousands of clones listed, more than 70% were seen once; the top ten hold 12%. The source is an adult with an advanced solid tumor such as melanoma, head and neck, liver or kidney cancer. Material: CD4+ or CD8+ T cells sorted from blood, obtained in a trial of the OX40 agonist ivuxolimab.

CDR3 amino acids: CASSFTQGTNEKLFF. In DNA, the CDR3 is TGTGCCAGCAGTTTCACACAGGGGACTAATGAAAAACTGTTTTTT. The chain employs TRBV6-5 and TRBJ1-4; 7 nucleotides agree with TRBD1. V trimming: 4 bases; J trimming: 2 bases; junction bases outside the gene matches: 4. This CDR3 contains 15 residues. Germline CDR1 is MNHEY and CDR2 is SVGAGI.